What follows are 17 T cell receptor beta chains derived from one specimen sequenced in a study of shared clonotypes between healthy human individuals. The assay was immunoSEQ multiplex PCR, and TCRdb's table has in-frame clones only and misses some. Here the sample spans about 1,900,000 clones, approximately 94% being singletons. Naive CD8 cells comprised CD45RO-negative, CCR7-positively selected cells, excluding terminally differentiated effector memory CD45RA+ cells. The material sequenced was naive CD8+ T cells sorted from blood. Receptors were obtained from a man younger than 35 in good health.

CDR3 bases: TGCGCCAGCAGCCAAGTTTTGGACAGGGGTAATGAGCAGTTCTTC. Amino acids: CASSQVLDRGNEQFF. V gene TRBV4-3 combines with J gene TRBJ2-1; 9 nucleotides align to TRBD1. The CDR3 length is 15 residues. Trimming cost V 1 base and J 7 bases; bases outside gene matches: 5. Germline assignment: CDR1 LGHNA and CDR2 YSLEER.

The chain combines TRBV25-1 with TRBJ1-6, with a weak D call TRBD1 (5 bases). V lost 0 bases and J 10 bases, leaving 13 bases between the germline ends. This CDR3 is 15 amino acids long. CDR1 and CDR2 from the germline V gene are MGHDK and SYGVNS. The CDR3 sequence: CASSEYSGRDSPLHF. CDR3 sequence (DNA): TGTGCCAGCAGTGAATATAGTGGCAGGGACTCACCCCTCCACTTT.

The chain couples TRBV7-9 to TRBJ2-1; TRBD2 agrees at 12 bases. CDR3 length equals 16 residues. The V and J ends lost 4 bases and 9 bases, in that order; junction bases with no gene match: 10. The V gene's germline CDR1 is SEHNR and CDR2 FQNEAQ (reference sequence). CDR3 sequence reads: CASSSMTSGSHFEQFF. CDR3 coding DNA: TGTGCCAGCAGCTCAATGACTAGCGGGAGCCATTTTGAGCAGTTCTTC.

CDR3: CASMGGNEQFF. The CDR3 DNA sequence: TGTGCCAGCATGGGCGGGAATGAGCAGTTCTTC. The chain combines TRBV2 with TRBJ2-1; a weak D match, TRBD2 (5 bases). V lost 7 bases and J lost 7, with 8 bases in between. Germline V gene sequence: CDR1 SNHLY, CDR2 FYNNEI. CDR3 length: 11 amino acids.

The genes are TRBV2 and TRBJ2-3; a possible D gene is TRBD2 (6 bases). The V gene lost 4 bases and the J gene lost 3 bases, with 11 bases spanning the gap. The CDR3 has 14 residues. Germline CDR1 SNHLY, CDR2 FYNNEI. The CDR3 spells CASSGTGLTDTQYF. The CDR3, as DNA: TGTGCCAGCAGTGGAACGGGACTGACAGATACGCAGTATTTT. The full variable domain, with the rest looked up from reference TRBV2 and TRBJ2-3, is EPEVTQTPSHQVTQMGQEVILRCVPISNHLYFYWYRQILGQKVEFLVSFYNNEISEKSEIFDDQFSVERPDGSNFTLKIRSTKLEDSAMYFCASSGTGLTDTQYFGPGTRLTVL.

The chain carries TRBV7-6 and TRBJ2-7; 9 bases line up with TRBD2. CDR1 and CDR2 (germline): SGHVS, FNYEAQ. The CDR3 loop spans 15 amino acids. The J segment lost 2 bases and the V segment lost 5 bases, leaving 7 bases of the junction unmatched. The chain's CDR3 is CASSLIAGDTYEQYF. As DNA, the CDR3 is TGTGCCAGCAGCCTTATAGCGGGAGACACCTACGAGCAGTACTTC.

The V gene is TRBV29-1, the J gene TRBJ1-1; D is undetermined. Germline CDR1 SQVTM, CDR2 ANQGSEA. The CDR3 consists of 11 residues. Trimming shortened V by 3 bases and J by 2 bases, and 4 bases separated the two germline ends. The CDR3 loop is CSVDQNTEAFF. For the CDR3, the DNA is TGCAGCGTTGATCAAAACACTGAAGCTTTCTTT.

The chain couples TRBV5-8 to TRBJ2-7, with 8 nucleotides matching TRBD1. This CDR3 spans 14 amino acids. Germline CDR1 reads SGHTS; CDR2 reads YDEGEE. The ends lost 2 bases at V and 4 bases at J; junction bases unmatched: 5. The CDR3 loop is CASSFRGPGYEQYF. Here the CDR3 DNA reads TGTGCCAGCAGCTTCAGGGGGCCGGGTTACGAGCAGTACTTC. Variable domain in full (rest from reference TRBV5-8 and TRBJ2-7): EAGVTQSPTHLIKTRGQQATLRCSPISGHTSVYWYQQALGLGLQFLLWYDEGEERNRGNFPPRFSGRQFPNYSSELNVNALELEDSALYLCASSFRGPGYEQYFGPGTRLTVT.

The V and J genes are TRBV9 and TRBJ2-7; no firm D call. The V end was cut by 2 bases, the J end by 4 bases, with 13 bases between. Germline CDR1 is SGDLS and CDR2 is YYNGEE. This CDR3 comprises 14 residues. The CDR3: CASSVSAGRYEQYF. DNA for the CDR3: TGTGCCAGCAGCGTCTCGGCAGGACGTTACGAGCAGTACTTC.

The chain recombines TRBV29-1 with TRBJ2-7; D tentatively fits TRBD1 or TRBD2 (6 bases each). The CDR3 runs 16 residues. Deletions cut 2 bases from V and 3 bases from J, with 20 bases between. Germline assignment: CDR1 SQVTM and CDR2 ANQGSEA. CDR3 nucleotides: TGCAGCGTTGAAATCCAGGGGACTTCGGAGGTCTACGAGCAGTACTTC. Protein sequence: CSVEIQGTSEVYEQYF.

The V and J genes are TRBV13 and TRBJ1-5, with no clear D. V was cut by 2 bases and J by 2 bases, with 13 bases left in between. Germline CDR1 PRHDT, CDR2 FYEKMQ (reference sequence). CDR3 length: 16 amino acids. The CDR3 DNA follows: TGTGCCAGCAGCTTAAGGGCGGCCGCAGGCAATCAGCCCCAGCATTTT. It codes for CASSLRAAAGNQPQHF.

This clone was found once. The genes are TRBV29-1 and TRBJ1-2; 8 nucleotides match TRBD1. The CDR3 totals 13 residues. Germline V CDR1 and CDR2: SQVTM, ANQGSEA. J gave up 3 bases and V 3 bases, and 3 bases lay outside the gene matches. This CDR3 reads CSVEDREDYGYTF. The CDR3 DNA reads TGCAGCGTTGAGGACAGGGAGGACTATGGCTACACCTTC.

This clone is a singleton in its sample. The chain uses TRBV7-2 and TRBJ2-7; 8 positions agree with TRBD2. V gave up 5 bases and J gave up 1 base; unmatched junction bases: 7. Germline-derived CDR1 and CDR2 are SGHTA and FQGNSA. The CDR3 length is 15 residues. Here the CDR3 reads CASSPAGAISYEQYF. The CDR3 nucleotides are TGTGCCAGCAGCCCAGCGGGAGCGATATCCTACGAGCAGTACTTC.

The CDR3 bases are TGTGCCAGCAGCTATAACAGGGGAGCTAATGAAAAACTGTTTTTT. It codes for CASSYNRGANEKLFF. This chain uses TRBV7-2 with TRBJ1-4; the match to TRBD1 covers 7 bases. V lost 4 bases and J lost 3; bases outside the gene matches: 5. There are 15 residues in the CDR3. Germline lookup yields CDR1 SGHTA and CDR2 FQGNSA.

This clone has just one count. The rearrangement joins TRBV7-9 to TRBJ2-7, with 13 bases lining up with TRBD2. Germline trimming cut 5 bases from V and 3 bases from J; bases unmatched to any gene: 4. The CDR3 is made up of 15 amino acids. Germline V gene sequence: CDR1 SEHNR, CDR2 FQNEAQ (reference sequence). The CDR3 DNA reads TGTGCCAGCAGCGGAGGGACTAGCGGGAACTACGAGCAGTACTTC. Protein product: CASSGGTSGNYEQYF.

This rearrangement joins TRBV18 to TRBJ2-7, with TRBD1 as a possible D gene (5 bases). Trimming took off 1 base at V and 2 bases at J, with 15 bases between the two ends. CDR3 size: 16 residues. Germline values: CDR1 KGHSH, CDR2 LQKENI. The CDR3 bases are TGTGCCAGCTCACCACTAGTACCTCAAGGGGCCTACGAGCAGTACTTC. Protein sequence: CASSPLVPQGAYEQYF.

This clone was observed once. The chain combines TRBV6-6 with TRBJ1-6, with 9 bases aligning to TRBD1. The ends lost 7 bases at V and 8 bases at J; junction bases unmatched: 9. Germline-derived CDR1 and CDR2 are MNHNY and SVGAGI (reference sequence). This CDR3 contains 15 residues. CDR3 DNA sequence: TGTGCCAGCAACCCACAGGGGGCCCTTGATTCACCCCTCCACTTT. Translating gives CASNPQGALDSPLHF.